This TCR beta chain originates from a study of blood T cell repertoires in COVID-19. V shed 3 bases and J 5 bases; nucleotides not matched to a gene: 4. CDR1 MNHEY and CDR2 SMNVEV come from the germline V gene (reference sequence). The CDR3 has 16 amino acids. In terms of age and location, participants ranged from roughly 18 to 90 years and lived in under 30 US areas. Recovered status in Cohort 3 required two negative PCRs, clearance, or symptom resolution. The protocol was immunoSEQ multiplex PCR, while the TCRdb copy is restricted to in-frame clones and leaves out a portion. The sample contains 200,000 or so clones, about 85% of which appear only once.

V is TRBV27 and J is TRBJ1-6; 10 bases are a match to TRBD1. Input material: PBMCs or T cells enriched from blood (not recorded which). This clonotype originated in a man aged 25 to 45 who had recovered from COVID-19. CDR3 sequence (DNA): TGTGCCAGCAGTTTGAAGGGACAGGGGAATAATTCACCCCTCCACTTT. Translated: CASSLKGQGNNSPLHF.